Below are 26 T cell receptor beta chains sequenced from a single sample in a study of Ad26.COV2.S vaccination and SARS-CoV-2 variants. Sample treatment: around 19 received Ad26.COV2.S at low or high dose, single or two shots; about 5 received placebo; per-sample allocation not given. At day 63 after the first vaccine or placebo injection, samples were drawn. Only in-frame clones appear in the TCRdb table, and some are missing; sequencing was by immunoSEQ multiplex PCR. Among about 320,000 clones, approximately 87% were seen once, and the ten largest hold about 5%. The specimen was peripheral blood, collected in a trial of Ad26.COV2.S vaccine versus placebo. The receptor set was obtained from a person aged 18-65 years who received the Ad26.COV2.S COVID-19 vaccine or a placebo.

This chain joins TRBV4-2 and TRBJ1-1; D gene uncertain. CDR3 length equals 14 residues. Germline V gene data show CDR1 as LGHNA and CDR2 as YNFKEQ. V lost 1 base, J lost 1 base, and 7 bases lay in between. CDR3 sequence: CASSQGQANTEAFF. The CDR3 bases are TGTGCCAGCAGCCAAGGTCAGGCGAACACTGAAGCTTTCTTT.

The rearrangement joins TRBV9 to TRBJ2-7; D gene ambiguous. This CDR3 region has 14 residues. V lost 2 bases to trimming and J lost 0 bases, with 9 bases between them. The germline CDR1 and CDR2 sequences are SGDLS and YYNGEE. The CDR3 sequence is CASSVQVTSYEQYF. CDR3 nucleotides: TGTGCCAGCAGCGTCCAGGTTACCTCCTACGAGCAGTACTTC.

This chain uses TRBV5-4 with TRBJ1-1; maybe TRBD1 (6 bases). The CDR3 is made up of 14 amino acids. The ends were cut back, 6 bases at V and 4 bases at J, with 16 bases in the middle. Germline-derived CDR1 and CDR2 are SGHNT and YYREEE (reference sequence). CDR3 in amino acids: CASTKEGGSTEAFF. Written as DNA, the CDR3 is TGTGCCAGCACCAAGGAGGGGGGGAGCACTGAAGCTTTCTTT.

The chain is built from TRBV4-1 and TRBJ2-3; D might be TRBD1 (6 bases). Trimming cost V 2 bases and J 4 bases, with 13 bases left between them. The CDR3 loop spans 15 amino acids. Germline values: CDR1 MGHRA, CDR2 YSYEKL. The CDR3 protein is CASSQTGLLPDTQYF. Here the CDR3 DNA reads TGCGCCAGCAGCCAAACAGGGCTCCTCCCAGATACGCAGTATTTT.

CDR3 DNA sequence: TGTGCCAGCAGTTACTCAGCTAGCGGGAGGGGTGAGCAGTTCTTC. Translating gives CASSYSASGRGEQFF. This sequence joins TRBV6-5 and TRBJ2-1, with 12 bases matching TRBD2. With V trimmed by 0 bases and J by 9 bases, 3 bases remained unmatched. The CDR3 length is 15 residues. CDR1 and CDR2 (germline): MNHEY, SVGAGI.

This rearrangement joins TRBV28 to TRBJ1-3; TRBD1 aligns across 8 bases. The CDR3 extends over 13 amino acids. Germline lookup yields CDR1 MDHEN and CDR2 SYDVKM. Trimming at V came to 11 bases and at J to 2 bases, leaving 5 bases not matched to a gene. The CDR3 sequence is CAVTGGTGNTIYF. The DNA of the CDR3 is TGTGCCGTCACAGGGGGAACTGGAAACACCATATATTTT.

The rearrangement uses TRBV20-1 and TRBJ2-3; TRBD2 agrees at 7 bases. The V gene's germline CDR1 is DFQATT and CDR2 SNEGSKA (reference sequence). V lost 3 bases and J lost 0; bases outside the gene matches: 9. The CDR3 extends over 16 amino acids. The CDR3 region has the DNA TGCAGTGCTAGTGGGACCCTAGCGGTGAGCACAGATACGCAGTATTTT. It codes for CSASGTLAVSTDTQYF.

The CDR3 DNA sequence: TGTGCCAGCAGCCCCGGGGGAGGGTACTACGAGCAGTACTTC. Translating it yields CASSPGGGYYEQYF. The chain links TRBV5-4 to TRBJ2-7, with 7 bases identical to TRBD2. Germline CDR1 reads SGHNT; CDR2 reads YYREEE (reference sequence). Trimming removed 4 bases from V and 3 bases from J; junction bases left unmatched: 7. The CDR3 totals 14 residues.

V usage is TRBV4-3 and J usage is TRBJ2-7; 8 positions agree with TRBD1. CDR1 and CDR2 from the germline V gene are LGHNA and YSLEER. The CDR3 totals 14 residues. Losses at the gene ends were 1 base for V and 7 bases for J; bases not matched to a gene: 6. In DNA form, the CDR3 reads TGCGCCAGCAGCCAAGGGACAGGGTCGGGAGAGCAGTACTTC. It codes for CASSQGTGSGEQYF.

The chain joins TRBV2 to TRBJ2-3; D is undetermined. Per germline, CDR1 SNHLY and CDR2 FYNNEI. This CDR3 has 12 residues. V gave up 1 base and J gave up 6 bases, with 5 bases separating them. CDR3 DNA sequence: TGTGCCAGCAGTGAAGTGGGTGATACGCAGTATTTT. Protein sequence: CASSEVGDTQYF.

V usage is TRBV30 and J usage is TRBJ2-1, with 9 bases lining up with TRBD1. Germline V gives CDR1 GTSNPN, CDR2 SVGIG (reference sequence). The CDR3 is 15 residues long. Trimming at V came to 4 bases and at J to 7 bases, leaving 11 bases not matched to a gene. DNA for the CDR3: TGTGCCTGGAAGATGGGGACAGGGAGTTTTAATGAGCAGTTCTTC. Encoded protein: CAWKMGTGSFNEQFF.

This rearrangement joins TRBV6-5 to TRBJ1-2; D remains ambiguous. V lost 5 bases and J 3 bases, leaving 7 bases between the germline ends. CDR1 and CDR2 from the germline V gene are MNHEY and SVGAGI. CDR3 size: 12 residues. The CDR3 DNA follows: TGTGCCAGCAGTCCGCGGGACTATGGCTACACCTTC. It specifies CASSPRDYGYTF.

The rearrangement joins TRBV6-6 to TRBJ1-1; D unresolved. The length of the CDR3 is 12 residues. Germline V gene lookup returns CDR1 MNHNY and CDR2 SVGAGI (reference sequence). The ends were cut back, 6 bases at V and 2 bases at J, with 7 bases in the middle. This chain's CDR3 is CASSLSNTEAFF. As DNA, the CDR3 is TGTGCCAGCAGCCTTTCTAACACTGAAGCTTTCTTT.

The gene calls are TRBV23-1 and TRBJ2-7; tentatively, D is TRBD2 (5 bases). TRBV23-1 is flagged as an ORF with uncertain function. Trimming cost V 4 bases and J 2 bases, with 21 bases left between them. The length of the CDR3 is 17 residues. The CDR3 spells CASSLPGGRACPYEQYF. The DNA of the CDR3 is TGCGCCAGCAGTCTCCCGGGTGGGCGGGCGTGCCCCTACGAGCAGTACTTC.

The chain joins TRBV27 to TRBJ2-1, with TRBD2 identical over 11 bases. V gave up 5 bases and J gave up 8 bases; unmatched junction bases: 8. CDR3 length: 15 amino acids. The V gene's germline CDR1 is MNHEY and CDR2 SMNVEV (reference sequence). CDR3 protein: CASSPLLAGGYEQFF. The CDR3 nucleotides are TGTGCCAGCAGTCCCCTCCTAGCGGGAGGTTATGAGCAGTTCTTC.

CDR3 sequence: CASSKEGSLGNTIYF. The CDR3 DNA reads TGTGCCAGCAGCAAGGAAGGTTCCTTGGGAAACACCATATATTTT. The chain has TRBV7-9 and TRBJ1-3; D unclear. V dropped 5 bases and J dropped 4 bases, with 15 bases sitting between them. Germline V gene data show CDR1 as SEHNR and CDR2 as FQNEAQ (reference sequence). This CDR3 spans 15 amino acids. Full variable domain (missing parts from reference TRBV7-9 and TRBJ1-3): DTGVSQNPRHKITKRGQNVTFRCDPISEHNRLYWYRQTLGQGPEFLTYFQNEAQLEKSRLLSDRFSAERPKGSFSTLEIQRTEQGDSAMYLCASSKEGSLGNTIYFGEGSWLTVV.

V gene TRBV3-1 (or the pseudogene TRBV3-2) combines with J gene TRBJ2-1, with 7 bases lining up with TRBD2. In germline, CDR1 is LGHDT, CDR2 YNNKEL (reference sequence). V shed 5 bases and J 6 bases; nucleotides not matched to a gene: 4. The CDR3 is 13 amino acids. The CDR3 loop reads CASSLRGSNEQFF. The CDR3, as DNA: TGTGCCAGCAGCTTGCGGGGGAGCAATGAGCAGTTCTTC.

The chain has TRBV19 and TRBJ2-7; 8 bases are a match to TRBD1. The junction had 4 bases not matched to a gene; V was cut back by 5 bases and J by 1 base. This CDR3 spans 14 amino acids. CDR1 LNHDA and CDR2 SQIVND come from the germline V gene (reference sequence). The CDR3 bases are TGTGCCAGTAGTCGACAGGGGAGTTCCTACGAGCAGTACTTC. It is translated as CASSRQGSSYEQYF.

The rearrangement links TRBV9 to TRBJ1-1, with 12 bases aligning to TRBD1. The CDR3 totals 14 residues. Per germline, CDR1 SGDLS and CDR2 YYNGEE. The V segment lost 0 bases and the J segment 10 bases; nucleotides outside the gene matches: 4. The CDR3 DNA reads as TGTGCCAGCAGCGTAGGGGGGACAGGGGGCCCAGCTTTCTTT. This encodes CASSVGGTGGPAFF.

J is TRBJ1-2 and V is TRBV15, with D tentatively TRBD1 (5 bases). Germline V gene lookup returns CDR1 LNHNV and CDR2 YYDKDF (reference sequence). V lost 0 bases and J lost 8, with 19 bases in between. The CDR3 has 16 residues. CDR3 sequence reads: CATSRDRGEVAGGYTF. In DNA form, the CDR3 reads TGTGCCACCAGCAGAGATCGGGGGGAGGTTGCGGGAGGCTACACCTTC.

The rearrangement joins TRBV27 to TRBJ1-6; D is undetermined. The CDR3 sequence is 13 residues long. Trimming removed 3 bases at V and 8 bases at J, with 8 bases between. Germline V gene data show CDR1 as MNHEY and CDR2 as SMNVEV (reference sequence). The CDR3 nucleotides read TGTGCCAGCAGTTTGCGGGGTTATTCACCCCTCCACTTT. This sequence encodes CASSLRGYSPLHF.

The chain recombines TRBV19 with TRBJ1-3; D is possibly TRBD1 (5 bases). CDR3 length: 13 residues. Germline V gives CDR1 LNHDA, CDR2 SQIVND (reference sequence). The CDR3 spells CATGPRSGNTIYF. The CDR3 nucleotides are TGTGCGACGGGACCGCGCTCTGGAAACACCATATATTTT.

The J gene is TRBJ1-6, the V gene TRBV4-3; D unclear. V was pared by 6 bases and J by 4 bases, with 13 bases between. CDR1 is LGHNA and CDR2 is YSLEER in the germline V gene. The CDR3 is 15 amino acids. The CDR3 nucleotides read TGCGCCAGCAGTTTATCCTCGGCGTATAATTCACCCCTCCACTTT. Translating it yields CASSLSSAYNSPLHF.

In this sample, this clone turned up a few times. V gene TRBV4-1 combines with J gene TRBJ1-6, with unresolved D. CDR3 length: 15 residues. Deletions cut 1 base from V and 5 bases from J, with 9 bases between. The germline CDR1 and CDR2 sequences are MGHRA and YSYEKL. The DNA of the CDR3 is TGCGCCAGCAGCCAAGGGCCTGCCAATAATTCACCCCTCCACTTT. It yields the protein CASSQGPANNSPLHF.

The CDR3 loop reads CASSSREERSTEAFF. As DNA, the CDR3 is TGTGCCAGCAGCTCCCGAGAGGAGCGAAGCACTGAAGCTTTCTTT. The chain combines TRBV9 with TRBJ1-1; D is unclear. The CDR3 is 15 residues long. Between the trimmed V and J ends, which lost 4 bases and 4 bases, there was a span of 17 bases. Germline CDR1 is SGDLS and CDR2 is YYNGEE.

The chain carries TRBV7-2 and TRBJ1-2; no reliable D call. V was trimmed by 5 bases and J by 2 bases, leaving 18 bases between them. Germline assignment: CDR1 SGHTA and CDR2 FQGNSA. This CDR3 comprises 16 residues. The CDR3 region has the DNA TGTGCCAGCAGCCGGGTGCTAGCTGGAGTGAACTATGGCTACACCTTC. It encodes CASSRVLAGVNYGYTF.